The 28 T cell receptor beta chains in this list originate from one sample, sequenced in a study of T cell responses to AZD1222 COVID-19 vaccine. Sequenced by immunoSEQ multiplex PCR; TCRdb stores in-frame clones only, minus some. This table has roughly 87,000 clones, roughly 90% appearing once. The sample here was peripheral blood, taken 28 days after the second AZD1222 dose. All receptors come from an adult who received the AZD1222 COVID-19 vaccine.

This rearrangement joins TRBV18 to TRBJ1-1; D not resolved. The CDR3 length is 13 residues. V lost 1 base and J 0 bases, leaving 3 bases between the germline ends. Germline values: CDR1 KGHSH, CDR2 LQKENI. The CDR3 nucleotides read TGTGCCAGCTCACCACGGATGAACACTGAAGCTTTCTTT. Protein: CASSPRMNTEAFF.

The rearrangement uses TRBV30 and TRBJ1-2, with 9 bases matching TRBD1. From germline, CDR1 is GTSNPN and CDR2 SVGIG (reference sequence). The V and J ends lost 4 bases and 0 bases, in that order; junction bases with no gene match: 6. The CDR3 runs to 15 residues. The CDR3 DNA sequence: TGTGCCTGGACCGGGACAGGGTGGGCTAACTATGGCTACACCTTC. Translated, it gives CAWTGTGWANYGYTF.

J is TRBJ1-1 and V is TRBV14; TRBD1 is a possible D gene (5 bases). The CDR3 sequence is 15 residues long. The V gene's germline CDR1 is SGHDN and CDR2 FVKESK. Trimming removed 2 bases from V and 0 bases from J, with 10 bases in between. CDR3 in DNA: TGTGCCAGCAGCCAATCAAGAGGGGTGAACACTGAAGCTTTCTTT. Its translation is CASSQSRGVNTEAFF.

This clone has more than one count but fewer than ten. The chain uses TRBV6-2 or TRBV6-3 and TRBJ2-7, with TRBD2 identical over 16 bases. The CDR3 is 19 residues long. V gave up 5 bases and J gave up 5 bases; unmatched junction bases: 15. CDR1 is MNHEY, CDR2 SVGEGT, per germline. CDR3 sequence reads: CASSPLEEGTSGRVDEQYF. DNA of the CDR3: TGTGCCAGCAGTCCCCTGGAGGAGGGGACTAGCGGGAGGGTAGACGAGCAGTACTTC.

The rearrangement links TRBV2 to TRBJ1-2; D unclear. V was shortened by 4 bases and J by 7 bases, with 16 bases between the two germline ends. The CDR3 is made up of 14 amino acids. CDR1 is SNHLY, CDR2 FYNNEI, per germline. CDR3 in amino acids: CASSVGGGVGGYTF. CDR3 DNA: TGTGCCAGCAGTGTAGGAGGAGGAGTGGGTGGCTACACCTTC.

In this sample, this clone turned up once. CDR3 amino acids: CASSQAGLALDEQFF. Here the CDR3 DNA reads TGCGCCAGCAGCCAAGCGGGACTAGCGTTGGATGAGCAGTTCTTC. This rearrangement joins TRBV4-1 to TRBJ2-1; 10 nucleotides line up with TRBD2. V was clipped by 1 base and J by 8 bases; unmatched bases: 5. This CDR3 has 15 residues. Germline V gene sequence: CDR1 MGHRA, CDR2 YSYEKL.

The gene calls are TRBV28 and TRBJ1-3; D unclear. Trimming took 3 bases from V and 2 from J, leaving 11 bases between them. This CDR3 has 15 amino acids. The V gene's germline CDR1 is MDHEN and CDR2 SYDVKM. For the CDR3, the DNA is TGTGCCAGCAGTTTGGAGACACTGCCTGGAAACACCATATATTTT. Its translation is CASSLETLPGNTIYF.

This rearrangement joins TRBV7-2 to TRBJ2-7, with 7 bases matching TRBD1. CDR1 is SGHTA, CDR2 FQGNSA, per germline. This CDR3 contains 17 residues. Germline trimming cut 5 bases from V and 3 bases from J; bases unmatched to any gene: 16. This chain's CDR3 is CASSTSSRQGRYYEQYF. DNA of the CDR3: TGTGCCAGCAGCACCTCCTCCCGACAGGGACGTTACTACGAGCAGTACTTC.

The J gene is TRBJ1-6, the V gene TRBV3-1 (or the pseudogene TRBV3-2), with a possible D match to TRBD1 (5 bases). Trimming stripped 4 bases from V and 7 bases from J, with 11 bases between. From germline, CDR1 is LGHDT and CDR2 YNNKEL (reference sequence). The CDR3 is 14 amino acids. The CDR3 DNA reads TGTGCCAGCAGCCTTGGGACGGCGAATTCACCCCTCCACTTT. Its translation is CASSLGTANSPLHF.

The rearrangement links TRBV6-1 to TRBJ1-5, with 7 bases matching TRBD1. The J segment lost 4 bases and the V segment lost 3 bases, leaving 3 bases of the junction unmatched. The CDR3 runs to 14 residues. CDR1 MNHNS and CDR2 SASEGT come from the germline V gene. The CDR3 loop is CASSDSGGNQPQHF. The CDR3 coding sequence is TGTGCCAGCAGTGATTCAGGGGGGAATCAGCCCCAGCATTTT.

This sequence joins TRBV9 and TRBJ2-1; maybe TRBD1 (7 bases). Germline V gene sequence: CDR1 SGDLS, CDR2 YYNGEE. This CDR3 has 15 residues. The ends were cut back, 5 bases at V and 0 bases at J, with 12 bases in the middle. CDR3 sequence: CASSAGGNSYNEQFF. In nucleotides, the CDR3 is TGTGCCAGCAGTGCAGGGGGGAACTCCTACAATGAGCAGTTCTTC.

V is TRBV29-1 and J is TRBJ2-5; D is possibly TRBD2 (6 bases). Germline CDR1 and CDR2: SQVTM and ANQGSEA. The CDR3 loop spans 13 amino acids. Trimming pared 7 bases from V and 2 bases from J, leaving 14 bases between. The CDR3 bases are TGCAGCGCACCCTTACGGGGGCAAGAGACCCAGTACTTC. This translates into CSAPLRGQETQYF.

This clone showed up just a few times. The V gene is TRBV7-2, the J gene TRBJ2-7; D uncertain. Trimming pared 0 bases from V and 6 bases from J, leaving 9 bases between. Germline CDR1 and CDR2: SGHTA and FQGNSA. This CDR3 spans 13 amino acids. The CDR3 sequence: CASSLARSAEQYF. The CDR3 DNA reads TGTGCCAGCAGCTTAGCGCGGTCGGCCGAGCAGTACTTC.

In DNA, the CDR3 is TGTGCCAGCAGCCCGCGGACAGCCCCCACAGATACGCAGTATTTT. It specifies CASSPRTAPTDTQYF. The chain has TRBV4-2 and TRBJ2-3; possible D gene TRBD1, 6 bases. There are 15 residues in the CDR3. In germline, CDR1 is LGHNA, CDR2 YNFKEQ. The ends were cut back, 4 bases at V and 2 bases at J, with 13 bases in the middle.

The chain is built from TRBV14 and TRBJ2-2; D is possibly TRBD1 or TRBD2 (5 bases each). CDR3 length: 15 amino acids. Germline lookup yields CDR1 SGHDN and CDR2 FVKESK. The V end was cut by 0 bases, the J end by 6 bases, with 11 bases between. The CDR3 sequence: CASSQDPGTAGELFF. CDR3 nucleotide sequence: TGTGCCAGCAGCCAAGATCCGGGGACCGCCGGGGAGCTGTTTTTT.

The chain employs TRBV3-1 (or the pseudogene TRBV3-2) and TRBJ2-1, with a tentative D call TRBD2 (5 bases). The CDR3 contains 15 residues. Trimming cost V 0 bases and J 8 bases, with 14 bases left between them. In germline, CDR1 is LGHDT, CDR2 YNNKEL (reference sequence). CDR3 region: CASSQDRSGLDEQFF. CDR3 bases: TGTGCCAGCAGCCAAGATCGGAGCGGACTCGATGAGCAGTTCTTC.

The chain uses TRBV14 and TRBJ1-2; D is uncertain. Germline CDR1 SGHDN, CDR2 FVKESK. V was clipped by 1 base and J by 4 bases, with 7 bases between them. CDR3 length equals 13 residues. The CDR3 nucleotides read TGTGCCAGCAGCCAAGTACAGAGCTATGGCTACACCTTC. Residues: CASSQVQSYGYTF.

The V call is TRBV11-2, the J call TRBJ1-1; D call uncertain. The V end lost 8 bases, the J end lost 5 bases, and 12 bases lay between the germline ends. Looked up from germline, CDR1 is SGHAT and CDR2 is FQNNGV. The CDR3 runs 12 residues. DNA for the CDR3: TGTGCCAGCTCCCAGGCGGAGACTGAAGCTTTCTTT. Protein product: CASSQAETEAFF.

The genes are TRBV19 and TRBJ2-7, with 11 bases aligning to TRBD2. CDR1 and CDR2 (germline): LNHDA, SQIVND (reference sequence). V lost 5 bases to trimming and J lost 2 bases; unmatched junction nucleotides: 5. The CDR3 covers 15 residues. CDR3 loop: CASSVTSGGTYEQYF. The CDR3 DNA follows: TGTGCCAGTAGTGTCACTAGCGGGGGAACCTACGAGCAGTACTTC.

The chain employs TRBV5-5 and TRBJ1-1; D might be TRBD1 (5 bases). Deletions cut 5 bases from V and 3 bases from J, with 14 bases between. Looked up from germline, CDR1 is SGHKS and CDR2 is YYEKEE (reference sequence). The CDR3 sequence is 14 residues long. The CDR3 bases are TGTGCCAGCAGACTGACGGGGGGACACACTGAAGCTTTCTTT. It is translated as CASRLTGGHTEAFF.

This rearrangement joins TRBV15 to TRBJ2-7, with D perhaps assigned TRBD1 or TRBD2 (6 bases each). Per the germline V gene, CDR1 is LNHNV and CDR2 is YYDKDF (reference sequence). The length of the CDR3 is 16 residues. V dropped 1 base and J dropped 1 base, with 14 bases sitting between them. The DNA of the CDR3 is TGTGCCACCAGCAGAGGAGGGGGGAGGTTGTCCTACGAGCAGTACTTC. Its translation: CATSRGGGRLSYEQYF.

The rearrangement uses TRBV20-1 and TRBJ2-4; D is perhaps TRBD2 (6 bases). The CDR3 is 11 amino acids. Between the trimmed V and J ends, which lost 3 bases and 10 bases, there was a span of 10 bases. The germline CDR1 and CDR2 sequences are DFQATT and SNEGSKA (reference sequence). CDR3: CSASWGDIQYF. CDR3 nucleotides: TGCAGTGCTAGTTGGGGGGATATTCAGTACTTC.

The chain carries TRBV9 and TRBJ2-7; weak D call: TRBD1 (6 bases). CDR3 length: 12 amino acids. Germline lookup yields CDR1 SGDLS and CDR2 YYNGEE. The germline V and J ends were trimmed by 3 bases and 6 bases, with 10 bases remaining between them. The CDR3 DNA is TGTGCCAGCAGCGCAACAGGGTTCGAGCAGTACTTC. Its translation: CASSATGFEQYF.

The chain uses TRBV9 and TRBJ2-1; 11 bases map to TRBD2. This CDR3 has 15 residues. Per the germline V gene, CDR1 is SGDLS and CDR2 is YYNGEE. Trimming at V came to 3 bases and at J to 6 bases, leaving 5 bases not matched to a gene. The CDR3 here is CASSAGTSGFNEQFF. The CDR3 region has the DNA TGTGCCAGCAGCGCCGGGACTAGCGGTTTCAATGAGCAGTTCTTC.

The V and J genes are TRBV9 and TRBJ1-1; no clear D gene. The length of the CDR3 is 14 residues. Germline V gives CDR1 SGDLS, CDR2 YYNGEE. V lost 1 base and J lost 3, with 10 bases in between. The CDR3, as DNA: TGTGCCAGCAGCGTATCCGTTAGCTACACTGAAGCTTTCTTT. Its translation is CASSVSVSYTEAFF.

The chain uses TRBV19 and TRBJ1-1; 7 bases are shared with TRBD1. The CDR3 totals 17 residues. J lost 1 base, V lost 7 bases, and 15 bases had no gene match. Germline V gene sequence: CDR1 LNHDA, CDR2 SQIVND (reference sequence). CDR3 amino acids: CASTPRRGRVENTEAFF. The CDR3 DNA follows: TGTGCCAGTACCCCCCGGAGGGGGCGCGTAGAGAACACTGAAGCTTTCTTT.

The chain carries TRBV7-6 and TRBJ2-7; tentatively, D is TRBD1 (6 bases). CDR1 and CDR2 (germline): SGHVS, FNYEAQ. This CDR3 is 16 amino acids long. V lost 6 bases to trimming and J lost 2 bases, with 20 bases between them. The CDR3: CASSPIQGTNPYEQYF. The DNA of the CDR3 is TGTGCCAGCAGTCCCATACAGGGTACGAATCCCTACGAGCAGTACTTC.

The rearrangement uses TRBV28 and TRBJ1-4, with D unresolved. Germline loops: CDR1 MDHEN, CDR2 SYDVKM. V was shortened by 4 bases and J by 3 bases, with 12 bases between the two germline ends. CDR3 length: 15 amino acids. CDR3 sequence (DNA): TGTGCCAGCAGTTATGCGGGGAACCCTAATGAAAAACTGTTTTTT. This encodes CASSYAGNPNEKLFF.